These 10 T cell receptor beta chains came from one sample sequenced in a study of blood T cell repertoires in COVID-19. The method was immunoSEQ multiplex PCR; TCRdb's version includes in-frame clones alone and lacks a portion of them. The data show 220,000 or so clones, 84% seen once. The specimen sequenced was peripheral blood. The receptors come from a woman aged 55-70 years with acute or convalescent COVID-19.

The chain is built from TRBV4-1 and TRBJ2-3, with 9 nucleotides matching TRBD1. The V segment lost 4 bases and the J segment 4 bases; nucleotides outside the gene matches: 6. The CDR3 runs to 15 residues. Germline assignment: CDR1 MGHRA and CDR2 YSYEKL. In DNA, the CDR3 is TGCGCCAGCAGCCCGACAGGGGGTGCCCCAGATACGCAGTATTTT. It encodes CASSPTGGAPDTQYF.

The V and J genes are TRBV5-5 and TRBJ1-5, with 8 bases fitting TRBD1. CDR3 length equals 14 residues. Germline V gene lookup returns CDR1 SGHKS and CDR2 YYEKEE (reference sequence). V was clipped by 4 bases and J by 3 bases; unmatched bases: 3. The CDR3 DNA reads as TGTGCCAGCAGCAGGGACAGGTTCAATCAGCCCCAGCATTTT. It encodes CASSRDRFNQPQHF.

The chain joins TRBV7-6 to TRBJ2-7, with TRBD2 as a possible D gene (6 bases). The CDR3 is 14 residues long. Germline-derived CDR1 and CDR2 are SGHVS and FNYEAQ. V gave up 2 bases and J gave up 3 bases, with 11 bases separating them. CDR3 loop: CASSLISGYYEQYF. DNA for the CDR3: TGTGCCAGCAGCTTAATTAGCGGTTACTACGAGCAGTACTTC.

CDR3 region: CAWSVGTGTYGYTF. The CDR3 DNA sequence: TGTGCCTGGAGTGTAGGGACAGGGACCTATGGCTACACCTTC. The chain has TRBV30 and TRBJ1-2, with 9 bases identical to TRBD1. The trim removed 0 bases at V and 4 bases at J, leaving 3 bases unmatched. There are 14 residues in the CDR3. Per the germline V gene, CDR1 is GTSNPN and CDR2 is SVGIG (reference sequence).

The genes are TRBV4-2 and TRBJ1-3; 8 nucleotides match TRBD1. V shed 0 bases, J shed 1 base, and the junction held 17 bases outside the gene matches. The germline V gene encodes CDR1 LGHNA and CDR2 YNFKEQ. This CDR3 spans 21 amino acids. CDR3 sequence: CASSQEWGVRGRLSSGNTIYF. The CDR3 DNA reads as TGTGCCAGCAGCCAAGAATGGGGCGTCAGGGGGCGGTTGAGTTCTGGAAACACCATATATTTT.

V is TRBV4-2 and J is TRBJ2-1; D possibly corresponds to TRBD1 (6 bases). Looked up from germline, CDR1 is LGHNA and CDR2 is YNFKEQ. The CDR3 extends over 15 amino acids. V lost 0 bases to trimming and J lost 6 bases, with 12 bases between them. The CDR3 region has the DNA TGTGCCAGCAGCCAAGATGGCAGGGGAATCAATGAGCAGTTCTTC. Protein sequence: CASSQDGRGINEQFF.

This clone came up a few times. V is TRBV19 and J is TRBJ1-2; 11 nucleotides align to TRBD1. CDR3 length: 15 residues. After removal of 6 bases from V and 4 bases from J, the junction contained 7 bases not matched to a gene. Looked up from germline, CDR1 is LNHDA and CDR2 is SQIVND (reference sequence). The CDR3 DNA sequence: TGTGCCAGTAGCCCCGGGACAGGGGGAATCTATGGCTACACCTTC. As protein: CASSPGTGGIYGYTF.

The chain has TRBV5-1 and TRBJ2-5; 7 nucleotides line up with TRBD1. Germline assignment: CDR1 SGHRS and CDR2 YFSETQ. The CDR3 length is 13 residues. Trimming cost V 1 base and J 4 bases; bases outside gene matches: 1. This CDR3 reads CASSLSGGETQYF. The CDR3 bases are TGCGCCAGCAGCTTGTCAGGGGGAGAGACCCAGTACTTC.

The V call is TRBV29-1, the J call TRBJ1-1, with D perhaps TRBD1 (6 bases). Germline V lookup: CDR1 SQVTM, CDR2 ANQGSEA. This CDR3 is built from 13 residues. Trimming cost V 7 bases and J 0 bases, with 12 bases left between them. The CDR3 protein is CSGTGHLNTEAFF. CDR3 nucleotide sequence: TGCAGCGGCACGGGACACTTGAACACTGAAGCTTTCTTT.

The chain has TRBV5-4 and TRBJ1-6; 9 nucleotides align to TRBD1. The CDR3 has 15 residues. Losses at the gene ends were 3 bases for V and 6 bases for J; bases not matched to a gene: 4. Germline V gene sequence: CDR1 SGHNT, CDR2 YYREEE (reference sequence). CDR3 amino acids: CASSYQQGANSPLHF. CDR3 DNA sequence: TGTGCCAGCAGCTATCAACAGGGGGCTAATTCACCCCTCCACTTT.